This TCR beta chain was captured in a study of cytomegalovirus exposure and HLA in healthy donors. PCR used 60 Vbeta primers and 13 Jbeta primers. Only in-frame clones appear in the TCRdb table, and some are missing; sequencing was by immunoSEQ multiplex PCR. The listing contains around 200,000 clones. The CDR3 contains 15 residues. Per germline, CDR1 LNHDA and CDR2 SQIVND (reference sequence). Unmatched junction bases numbered 8, after V lost 5 bases and J lost 3 bases. This chain joins TRBV19 and TRBJ2-7; 9 bases agree with TRBD2. This sequence originates from a young woman in good health and CMV-seropositive. Material: PBMCs. As DNA, the CDR3 is TGTGCCAGTAGTCCCCGTGGTAGCGGGAGCTACGAGCAGTACTTC. Translated: CASSPRGSGSYEQYF. The full variable domain, completed using reference TRBV19 and TRBJ2-7, is DGGITQSPKYLFRKEGQNVTLSCEQNLNHDAMYWYRQDPGQGLRLIYYSQIVNDFQKGDIAEGYSVSREKKESFPLTVTSAQKNPTAFYLCASSPRGSGSYEQYFGPGTRLTVT.